The sequence of this T cell receptor (beta chain) was determined in a study of blood T cell repertoires in COVID-19. Overall study context: The United States, Italy and Spain provided the acute and convalescent COVID-19 samples. In each case, the material was cDNA or gDNA derived from T cells, B-cell-depleted T cells, or PBMCs.

Methods used by the authors: Nucleated cell counts were estimated from reference gene primer amplification. The method was immunoSEQ multiplex PCR; TCRdb's version includes in-frame clones alone and lacks a portion of them. V and J calls plus clone size are reproduced from that table; the DNA served to infer D and trimming. The repertoire has 68,000 or so clones, 86% of them found once; the top ten carry roughly 8%. CDR3 length: 15 residues. CDR1 is SGHAT, CDR2 FQNNGV, per germline. The trim removed 3 bases at V and 5 bases at J, leaving 8 bases unmatched. Sequencing input: peripheral blood. The sequence derives from a man aged 25 to 45 with acute or convalescent COVID-19. This chain joins TRBV11-2 and TRBJ2-5; 8 bases are a match to TRBD2. CDR3 amino acids: CASSFLFSGKETQYF. Written as DNA, the CDR3 is TGTGCCAGCAGCTTCTTATTTAGCGGGAAGGAGACCCAGTACTTC.